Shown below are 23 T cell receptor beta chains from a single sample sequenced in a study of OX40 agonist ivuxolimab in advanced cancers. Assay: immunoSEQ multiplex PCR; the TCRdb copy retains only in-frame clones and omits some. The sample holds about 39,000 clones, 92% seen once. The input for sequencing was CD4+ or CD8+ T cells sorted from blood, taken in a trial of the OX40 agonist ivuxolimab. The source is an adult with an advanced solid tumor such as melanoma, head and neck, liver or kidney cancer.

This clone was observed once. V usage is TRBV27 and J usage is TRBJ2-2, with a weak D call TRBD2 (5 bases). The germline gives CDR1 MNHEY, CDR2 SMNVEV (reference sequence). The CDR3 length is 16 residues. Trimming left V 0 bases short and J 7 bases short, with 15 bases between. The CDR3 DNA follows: TGTGCCAGCAGTTTATCTTATTCGTCGGAGGACGGGGAGCTGTTTTTT. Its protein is CASSLSYSSEDGELFF.

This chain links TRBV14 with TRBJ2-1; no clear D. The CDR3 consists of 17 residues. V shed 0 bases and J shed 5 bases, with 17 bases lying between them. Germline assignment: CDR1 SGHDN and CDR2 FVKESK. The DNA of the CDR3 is TGTGCCAGCAGCCAAGAAGCTTATACGTGGAGTGACAATGAGCAGTTCTTC. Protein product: CASSQEAYTWSDNEQFF.

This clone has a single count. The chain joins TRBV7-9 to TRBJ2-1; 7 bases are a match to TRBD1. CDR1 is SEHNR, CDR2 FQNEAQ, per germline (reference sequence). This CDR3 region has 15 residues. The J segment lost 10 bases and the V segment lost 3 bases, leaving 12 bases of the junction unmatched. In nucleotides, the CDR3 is TGTGCCAGCAGCTTGAAGAGGGGGCGCATGGGCGAGCAGTTCTTC. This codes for CASSLKRGRMGEQFF.

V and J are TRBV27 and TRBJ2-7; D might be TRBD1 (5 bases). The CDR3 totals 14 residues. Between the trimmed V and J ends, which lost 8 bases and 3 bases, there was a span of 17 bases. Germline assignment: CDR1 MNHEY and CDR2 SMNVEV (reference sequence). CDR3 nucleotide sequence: TGTGCCAGCGGTAGGGGCTTTGGATTCTACGAGCAGTACTTC. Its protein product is CASGRGFGFYEQYF.

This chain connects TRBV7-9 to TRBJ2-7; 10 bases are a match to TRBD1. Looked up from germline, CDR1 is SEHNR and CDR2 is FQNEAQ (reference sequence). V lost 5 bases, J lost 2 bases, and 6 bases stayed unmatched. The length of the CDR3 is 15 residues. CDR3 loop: CASSPRTGGTYEQYF. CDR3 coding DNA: TGTGCCAGCAGCCCTAGGACAGGGGGGACCTACGAGCAGTACTTC.

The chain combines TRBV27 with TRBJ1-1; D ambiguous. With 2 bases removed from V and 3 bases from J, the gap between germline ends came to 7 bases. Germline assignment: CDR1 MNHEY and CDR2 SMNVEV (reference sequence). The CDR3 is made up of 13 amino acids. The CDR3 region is CASSLVGYTEAFF. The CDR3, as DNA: TGTGCCAGCAGTTTAGTTGGTTACACTGAAGCTTTCTTT.

The CDR3 here is CSVEGFGYGYTF. CDR3 nucleotide sequence: TGCAGCGTTGAGGGTTTCGGGTATGGCTACACCTTC. V is TRBV29-1 and J is TRBJ1-2; D is undetermined. This CDR3 has 12 residues. Trimming left V 3 bases short and J 5 bases short, with 10 bases between. The germline V gene encodes CDR1 SQVTM and CDR2 ANQGSEA. Variable domain in full (rest from reference TRBV29-1 and TRBJ1-2): SAVISQKPSRDICQRGTSLTIQCQVDSQVTMMFWYRQQPGQSLTLIATANQGSEATYESGFVIDKFPISRPNLTFSTLTVSNMSPEDSSIYLCSVEGFGYGYTFGSGTRLTVV.

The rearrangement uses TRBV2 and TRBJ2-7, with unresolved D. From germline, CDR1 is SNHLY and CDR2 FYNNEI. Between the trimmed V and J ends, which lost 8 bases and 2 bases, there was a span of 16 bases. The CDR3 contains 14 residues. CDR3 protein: CASEDSGSAYEQYF. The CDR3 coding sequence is TGTGCCAGCGAGGATTCCGGGTCGGCCTACGAGCAGTACTTC.

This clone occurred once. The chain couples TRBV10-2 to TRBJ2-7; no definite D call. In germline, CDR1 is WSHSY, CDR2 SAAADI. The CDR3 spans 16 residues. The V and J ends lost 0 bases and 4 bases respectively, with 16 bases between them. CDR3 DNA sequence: TGCGCCAGCAGTGAGTCGAAAAGCCCCGCCGAATACGAGCAGTACTTC. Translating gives CASSESKSPAEYEQYF.

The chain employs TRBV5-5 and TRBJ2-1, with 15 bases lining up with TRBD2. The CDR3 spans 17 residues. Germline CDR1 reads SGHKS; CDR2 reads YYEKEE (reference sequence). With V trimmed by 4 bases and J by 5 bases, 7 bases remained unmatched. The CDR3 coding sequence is TGTGCCAGCAGCGGGGGGACTAGCGGGAGGCTAGACAATGAGCAGTTCTTC. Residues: CASSGGTSGRLDNEQFF.

CDR3 sequence reads: CASSLAGTAYEQYF. As DNA, the CDR3 is TGTGCCAGCAGTTTAGCGGGAACGGCCTACGAGCAGTACTTC. This chain uses TRBV27 with TRBJ2-7, with D perhaps matching TRBD2 (6 bases). The CDR3 is 14 residues long. Germline CDR1 and CDR2: MNHEY and SMNVEV (reference sequence). V lost 2 bases, J lost 2 bases, and 10 bases lay in between.

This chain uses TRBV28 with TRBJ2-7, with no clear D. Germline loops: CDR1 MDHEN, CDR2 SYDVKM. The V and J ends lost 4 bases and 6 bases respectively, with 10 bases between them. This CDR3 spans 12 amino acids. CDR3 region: CASSSIGREQYF. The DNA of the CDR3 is TGTGCCAGCAGTTCGATAGGGCGCGAGCAGTACTTC.

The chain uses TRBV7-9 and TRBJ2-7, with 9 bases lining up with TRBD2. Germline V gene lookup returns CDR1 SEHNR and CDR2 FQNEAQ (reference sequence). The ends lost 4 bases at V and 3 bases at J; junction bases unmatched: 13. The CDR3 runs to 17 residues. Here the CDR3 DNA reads TGTGCCAGCAGCTCCCTCTCCCTAGTGACTAGCGGCTACGAGCAGTACTTC. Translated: CASSSLSLVTSGYEQYF.

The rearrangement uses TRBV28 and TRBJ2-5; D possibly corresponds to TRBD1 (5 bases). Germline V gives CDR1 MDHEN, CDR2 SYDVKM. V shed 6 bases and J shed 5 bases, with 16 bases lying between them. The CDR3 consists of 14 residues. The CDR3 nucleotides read TGTGCCAGCAGCCCAGGGTCGGTGGGGGAGACCCAGTACTTC. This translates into CASSPGSVGETQYF.

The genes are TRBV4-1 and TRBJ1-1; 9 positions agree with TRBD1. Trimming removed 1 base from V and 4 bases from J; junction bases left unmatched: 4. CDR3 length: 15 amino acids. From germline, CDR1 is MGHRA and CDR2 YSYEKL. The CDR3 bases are TGCGCCAGCAGCCAAGTAGGACAGGGGCTCACTGAAGCTTTCTTT. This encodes CASSQVGQGLTEAFF.

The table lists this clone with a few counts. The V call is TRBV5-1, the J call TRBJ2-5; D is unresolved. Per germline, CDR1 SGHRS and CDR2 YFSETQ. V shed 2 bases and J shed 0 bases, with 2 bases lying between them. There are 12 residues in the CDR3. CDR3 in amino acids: CASSLYQETQYF. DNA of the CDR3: TGCGCCAGCAGCTTATACCAAGAGACCCAGTACTTC.

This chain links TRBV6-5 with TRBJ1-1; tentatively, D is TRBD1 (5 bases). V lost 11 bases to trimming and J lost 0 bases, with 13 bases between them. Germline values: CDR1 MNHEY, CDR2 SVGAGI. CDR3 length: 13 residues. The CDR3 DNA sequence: TGTGCCGCCACCGACAGTTTGAACACTGAAGCTTTCTTT. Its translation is CAATDSLNTEAFF.

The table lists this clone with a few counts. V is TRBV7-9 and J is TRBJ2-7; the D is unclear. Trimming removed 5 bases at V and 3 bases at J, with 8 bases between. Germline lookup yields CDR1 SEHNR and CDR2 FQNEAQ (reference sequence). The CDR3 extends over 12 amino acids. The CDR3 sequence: CASSPGGYEQYF. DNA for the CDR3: TGTGCCAGCAGCCCGGGCGGCTACGAGCAGTACTTC.

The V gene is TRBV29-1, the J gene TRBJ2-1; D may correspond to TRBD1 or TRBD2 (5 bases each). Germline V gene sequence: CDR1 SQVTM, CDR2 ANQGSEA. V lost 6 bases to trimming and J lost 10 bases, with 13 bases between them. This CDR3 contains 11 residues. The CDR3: CSVLPGTEQFF. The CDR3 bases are TGCAGCGTGCTACCTGGGACCGAGCAGTTCTTC.

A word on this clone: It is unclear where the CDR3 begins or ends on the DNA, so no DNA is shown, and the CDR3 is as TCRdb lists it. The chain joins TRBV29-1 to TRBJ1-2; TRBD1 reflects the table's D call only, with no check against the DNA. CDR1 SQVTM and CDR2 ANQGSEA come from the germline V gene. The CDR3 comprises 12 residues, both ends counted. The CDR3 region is CSVEVGTGASTF.

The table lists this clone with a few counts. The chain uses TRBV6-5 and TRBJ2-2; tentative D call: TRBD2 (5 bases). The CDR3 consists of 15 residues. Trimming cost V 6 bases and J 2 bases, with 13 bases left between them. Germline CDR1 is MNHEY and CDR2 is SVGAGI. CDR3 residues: CASSHGRTNTGELFF. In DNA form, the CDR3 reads TGTGCCAGCAGCCACGGACGGACTAACACCGGGGAGCTGTTTTTT.

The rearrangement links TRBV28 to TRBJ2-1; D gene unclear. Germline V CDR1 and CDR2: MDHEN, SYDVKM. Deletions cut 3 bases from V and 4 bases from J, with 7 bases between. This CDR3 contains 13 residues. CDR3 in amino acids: CASSLAVYNEQFF. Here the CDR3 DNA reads TGTGCCAGCAGTTTGGCGGTTTACAATGAGCAGTTCTTC.

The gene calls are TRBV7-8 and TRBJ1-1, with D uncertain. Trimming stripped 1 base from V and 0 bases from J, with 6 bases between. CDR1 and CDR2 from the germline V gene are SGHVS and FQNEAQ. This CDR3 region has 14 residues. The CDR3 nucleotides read TGTGCCAGCAGCTTAGTTATCATGAACACTGAAGCTTTCTTT. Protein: CASSLVIMNTEAFF.